This TCR beta chain was captured in a study of shared clonotypes between healthy human individuals. Authors' processing steps: There were no quality scores in the junction-only immunoSEQ sequences, so filtering differed. Using immunoSEQ multiplex PCR, the repertoire was profiled, and TCRdb retains in-frame clones only, with some absent. The DNA was the basis for D and trimming; V, J and clone size are from that table. Of 980,000 or so clones in the sample, around three quarters are singletons; the top ten hold about 1.5%. The trim removed 3 bases at V and 5 bases at J, leaving 11 bases unmatched. CDR3 length: 17 amino acids. CDR1 is SGHAT and CDR2 is FQNNGV in the germline V gene. A few counts support this clone.

V usage is TRBV11-2 and J usage is TRBJ2-2; 8 nucleotides match TRBD1. The receptor's source is a man aged 18 to 29 in good health. Sequences were obtained from memory CD4+ T cells sorted from blood. The subset: CD45RA-negative fraction. CDR3 region: CASSFGSGGGLTGELFF. The DNA for the CDR3 is TGTGCCAGCAGCTTCGGATCAGGGGGCGGGTTAACCGGGGAGCTGTTTTTT.